Below are 8 T cell receptor beta chains sequenced from a single sample in a study of early T cells in non-severe SARS-CoV-2 infection listed by TCRdb under 2021. Preparation of the library involved 5' RACE. Instrument on record: NextSeq 500. The public sequencing data were trimmed at Q25 with fastp and processed into clonotypes with MiXCR by TCRdb, which kept only in-frame beta chains. Entries are consolidated by CDR3 protein sequence, retaining the most common genes and DNA. The sample data list tens of thousands of distinct CDR3 sequences, and around 9% of these were observed just once. The ten largest account for approximately 15% of the sample. Sequences were obtained from whole blood. The receptors originated from an adult who was a healthcare worker with PCR-confirmed SARS-CoV-2 infection or an uninfected control (not recorded which).

This clonotype has only a few counts. The rearrangement uses TRBV30 and TRBJ2-1, with D possibly being TRBD1 (6 bases). Germline lookup yields CDR1 GTSNPN and CDR2 SVGIG (reference sequence). The CDR3 loop spans 13 amino acids. V was shortened by 8 bases and J by 2 bases, with 13 bases between the two germline ends. The CDR3 DNA reads as TGTGCCGTCGACAGGATAGCCTACAATGAGCAGTTCTTC. Protein product: CAVDRIAYNEQFF.

This clonotype came up a few times. This chain connects TRBV13 to TRBJ1-4, with 7 nucleotides matching TRBD1. CDR3 length: 15 amino acids. J was trimmed by 5 bases and V by 8 bases; bases with no gene match: 11. CDR1 is PRHDT, CDR2 FYEKMQ, per germline (reference sequence). In DNA form, the CDR3 reads TGTGCCAGCTTGAGTTCCGGACAGGAAAATGAAAAACTGTTTTTT. The encoded protein is CASLSSGQENEKLFF.

This clonotype was recorded a few times. The CDR3 nucleotides read TGTGCCATCAGTGAACTTAATAGCAATCAGCCCCAGCATTTT. It encodes CAISELNSNQPQHF. The chain has TRBV10-3 and TRBJ1-5, with D hard to call. The V gene lost 3 bases and the J gene lost 0 bases, with 6 bases spanning the gap. CDR1 and CDR2 (germline): ENHRY, SYGVKD. CDR3 length: 14 residues.

To note about this clonotype: At one boundary the junction diverges from the germline segment, which might be a read error. This rearrangement joins TRBV6-2 or TRBV6-3 to TRBJ1-5, with D perhaps matching TRBD1 (6 bases). Germline CDR1 MNHEY, CDR2 SVGEGT. The CDR3 sequence is 16 residues long. The CDR3 here is CASCYSVLVRGQPQHF. As DNA, the CDR3 is TGTGCCAGCTGTTACTCGGTTTTAGTCAGGGGACAGCCCCAGCATTTT.

This clonotype was detected ten times or more. The chain has TRBV10-3 and TRBJ2-5, with D uncertain. The CDR3 loop spans 13 amino acids. V dropped 4 bases and J dropped 5 bases, with 11 bases sitting between them. Per the germline V gene, CDR1 is ENHRY and CDR2 is SYGVKD. The CDR3 reads CAISGPSQETQYF. The CDR3 DNA reads as TGTGCCATCAGTGGCCCTAGTCAGGAGACCCAGTACTTC.

This clonotype was recorded a few times. CDR3 nucleotides: TGTGCCAGCAGGGAGAGACAGGGAGGTAGCGGGAGGGAAGAGACCCAGTACTTC. Translation gives CASRERQGGSGREETQYF. The chain joins TRBV6-5 to TRBJ2-5, with TRBD2 identical over 11 bases. The CDR3 has 18 amino acids. CDR1 is MNHEY and CDR2 is SVGAGI in the germline V gene. With V trimmed by 6 bases and J by 3 bases, 15 bases remained unmatched.

This clonotype was counted many times. The V and J genes are TRBV28 and TRBJ2-5; D is possibly TRBD1 (5 bases). The CDR3 has 15 residues. Germline CDR1 and CDR2: MDHEN and SYDVKM. Trimming removed 5 bases at V and 5 bases at J, with 18 bases between. CDR3 in DNA: TGTGCCAGCAGTCCATCGGTTAGGGGTTATGAGACCCAGTACTTC. Its protein product is CASSPSVRGYETQYF.

This clonotype was seen a few times. V is TRBV12-3 or TRBV12-4 and J is TRBJ2-7; 8 bases map to TRBD2. The CDR3 runs 15 residues. After removal of 6 bases from V and 2 bases from J, the junction contained 9 bases not matched to a gene. The CDR3 loop reads CASRLADDQPYEQYF. CDR3 DNA sequence: TGTGCCAGCAGACTAGCGGATGACCAGCCCTACGAGCAGTACTTC.